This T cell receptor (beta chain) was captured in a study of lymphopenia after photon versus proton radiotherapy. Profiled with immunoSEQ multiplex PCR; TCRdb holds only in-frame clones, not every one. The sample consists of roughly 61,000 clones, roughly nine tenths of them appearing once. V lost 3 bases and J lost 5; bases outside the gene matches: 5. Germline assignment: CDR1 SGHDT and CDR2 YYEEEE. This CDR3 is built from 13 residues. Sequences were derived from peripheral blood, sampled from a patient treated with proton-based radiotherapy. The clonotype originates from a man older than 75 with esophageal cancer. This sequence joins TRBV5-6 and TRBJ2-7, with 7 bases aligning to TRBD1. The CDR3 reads CASSSTGTHEQYF. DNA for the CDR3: TGTGCCAGCAGCTCGACAGGGACCCACGAGCAGTACTTC.